This TCR beta chain is from a study of CD8 T cells in Susac syndrome. Study findings and constraints: The number of individuals included in the study's TCR sequencing and HLA analysis was acknowledged as relatively small.

Random hexamers were used to reverse transcribe the RNA input (roughly 0.5 to 1 ug). immunoSEQ multiplex PCR amplified TCR beta CDR3 across 54 Vbeta, 13 Jbeta. TCRdb re-called the immunoSEQ multiplex PCR reads with MiXCR, one entry per CDR3 protein. The sample lists hundreds of thousands of distinct CDR3 sequences, approximately 85% occurring once. As to this clonotype: The antigen is unknown.

Sequencing of TCR beta, carried out with a high-throughput approach, was applied to CD8+ and CD4+ T cells from the blood. The patients serving as multiple sclerosis controls were treatment-naive. They had stable or active relapsing-remitting disease and fulfilled revised McDonald criteria. Germline CDR1 reads MNHNS; CDR2 reads SASEGT. Trimming took 3 bases from V and 3 from J, leaving 12 bases between them. CDR3 length: 14 residues. The gene calls are TRBV6-1 and TRBJ2-7; D is uncertain. The receptor's source is a human donor with multiple sclerosis. The specimen sequenced was CD8+ T cells from PBMCs. The chain's CDR3 is CASSDMGSYYEQYF. Written as DNA, the CDR3 is TGTGCCAGCAGTGATATGGGCTCTTACTACGAGCAGTACTTC.